This entry concerns a single T cell receptor beta chain. The target antigen is unknown. Use of 60 Vbeta and 13 Jbeta primers characterized the PCR. This table comes from immunoSEQ multiplex PCR, and its TCRdb copy is limited to in-frame clones, with some not included. The table lists 25,000 to 30,000 clones, about three fifths of them singletons, with roughly 40% in the top ten. These data originate in a study of cytomegalovirus exposure and HLA in healthy donors. Study-level information: Genotyping showed 75% to 90% of about 370 donors falling in the Caucasian-associated ancestry cluster. Study results and limitations: A later analysis found most CMV-associated TCR beta chains apparently HLA-restricted.

The V and J ends lost 6 bases and 2 bases respectively, with 14 bases between them. CDR3 length: 14 amino acids. CDR1 is MNHNS and CDR2 is SASEGT in the germline V gene. The V and J genes are TRBV6-1 and TRBJ2-7, with a weak D call TRBD1 (6 bases). This sequence originates from a male donor in good health and CMV-seropositive. Source material: PBMCs. For the CDR3, the DNA is TGTGCCAGCAGGCGCCGGGACACGGCCTACGAGCAGTACTTC. It encodes CASRRRDTAYEQYF.